This T cell receptor (beta chain) emerged from a study of control samples from healthy donors and cancer patients. In germline, CDR1 is LNHDA, CDR2 SQIVND (reference sequence). J lost 7 bases, V lost 6 bases, and 14 bases had no gene match. CDR3 size: 16 residues. Assay: immunoSEQ multiplex PCR; the TCRdb copy retains only in-frame clones and omits some. The repertoire holds roughly 45,000 clones, with approximately 90% as singletons. This chain uses TRBV19 with TRBJ1-5; 8 positions agree with TRBD1. The sequenced sample consisted of PBMCs. This clonotype was obtained from a young man with colorectal cancer. Here the CDR3 DNA reads TGTGCCAGTAGCAATCAGGGGGCAGGGCCCCACCAGCCCCAGCATTTT. Translated, it gives CASSNQGAGPHQPQHF.